The 31 T cell receptor beta chains presented below share a single source sample, sequenced in a study of cytomegalovirus exposure and HLA in healthy donors. Use of 60 Vbeta and 13 Jbeta primers characterized the PCR. Profiled with immunoSEQ multiplex PCR; TCRdb holds only in-frame clones, not every one. The sample includes 200,000 to 250,000 clones, roughly 84% seen only once; the top ten take roughly 0.22%. The sequenced sample consisted of PBMCs. The receptors were gathered from a girl aged 2 to 9 in good health and CMV-seronegative.

The chain has TRBV28 and TRBJ2-3; D remains ambiguous. Trimming removed 6 bases from V and 2 bases from J, with 6 bases in between. The CDR3 length is 12 residues. Germline-derived CDR1 and CDR2 are MDHEN and SYDVKM. The CDR3 reads CASSRPTDTQYF. The CDR3 DNA is TGTGCCAGCAGCCGTCCCACAGATACGCAGTATTTT.

Concerning this clone itself: The junction departs from the called germline gene at one end, perhaps through a read error. The chain is built from TRBV6-1 and TRBJ2-1; 7 nucleotides align to TRBD2. Germline V gene data show CDR1 as MNHNS and CDR2 as SASEGT. The CDR3 has 15 residues. The DNA for the CDR3 is TGTGCCAGCAGGGAAGCGGGGAGCTCCTACAATGAGCAGTTCTTC. It yields the protein CASREAGSSYNEQFF.

The gene calls are TRBV6-4 and TRBJ2-3; D gene unclear. Germline CDR1 and CDR2: MRHNA and SNTAGT. Trimming pared 3 bases from V and 4 bases from J, leaving 20 bases between. The CDR3 runs 17 residues. The CDR3, as DNA: TGTGCCAGCAGTGAAGTCGGAGACTCGCCCGGGTCAGATACGCAGTATTTT. Its translation is CASSEVGDSPGSDTQYF.

This sequence joins TRBV6-5 and TRBJ1-5, with D possibly TRBD1 on 6 matching bases. The CDR3 extends over 16 amino acids. Germline V gene lookup returns CDR1 MNHEY and CDR2 SVGAGI. The V end was cut by 6 bases, the J end by 5 bases, with 20 bases between. CDR3 in amino acids: CASRYRAGSAYQPQHF. DNA of the CDR3: TGTGCCAGCAGGTACAGGGCGGGCAGTGCCTATCAGCCCCAGCATTTT.

The CDR3 nucleotides read TGTGCCAGCAGCGTTGTCCCGACTAGCTACAATGAGCAGTTCTTC. Protein product: CASSVVPTSYNEQFF. This chain joins TRBV5-8 and TRBJ2-1, with D perhaps TRBD2 (6 bases). The CDR3 is 15 residues long. The germline V gene has CDR1 SGHTS and CDR2 YDEGEE. V was pared by 4 bases and J by 3 bases, with 14 bases between.

J is TRBJ1-3 and V is TRBV6-1; maybe TRBD1 (5 bases). Germline V gene lookup returns CDR1 MNHNS and CDR2 SASEGT. V lost 2 bases and J 7 bases, leaving 6 bases between the germline ends. The CDR3 runs to 12 residues. Written as DNA, the CDR3 is TGTGCCAGCAGTGAAAACAGGAACACCATATATTTT. Protein product: CASSENRNTIYF.

J is TRBJ2-1 and V is TRBV6-1; tentatively, D is TRBD2 (6 bases). Germline CDR1 reads MNHNS; CDR2 reads SASEGT. CDR3 length: 15 residues. The ends were cut back, 5 bases at V and 7 bases at J, with 18 bases in the middle. The CDR3, as DNA: TGTGCCAGCAGTTCCCGGGACTTCCCTCGGAATGAGCAGTTCTTC. Protein sequence: CASSSRDFPRNEQFF.

V is TRBV5-1 and J is TRBJ2-1, with unresolved D. In germline, CDR1 is SGHRS, CDR2 YFSETQ. This CDR3 comprises 16 residues. Between the trimmed V and J ends, which lost 0 bases and 0 bases, there was a span of 10 bases. The DNA for the CDR3 is TGCGCCAGCAGCTTGGGCAGGCTCAGCTCCTACAATGAGCAGTTCTTC. This sequence encodes CASSLGRLSSYNEQFF.

The chain uses TRBV5-1 and TRBJ2-3; tentatively, D is TRBD1 (5 bases). Germline CDR1 is SGHRS and CDR2 is YFSETQ. V gave up 0 bases and J gave up 5 bases, with 16 bases separating them. The CDR3 spans 16 residues. Here the CDR3 DNA reads TGCGCCAGCAGCTTGGCAGGTGGTGGGGCCGGAGATACGCAGTATTTT. It is translated as CASSLAGGGAGDTQYF.

The genes are TRBV7-6 and TRBJ1-2; D may be TRBD1 (5 bases). V was cut by 1 base and J by 7 bases, with 19 bases left in between. The CDR3 is 16 residues long. CDR1 is SGHVS and CDR2 is FNYEAQ in the germline V gene. CDR3 region: CASSLDYSGKGSGYTF. Here the CDR3 DNA reads TGTGCCAGCAGCTTAGATTACTCAGGGAAGGGGTCTGGCTACACCTTC.

This chain links TRBV4-1 with TRBJ2-2; 14 bases line up with TRBD2. Germline trimming cut 1 base from V and 8 bases from J; bases unmatched to any gene: 6. The CDR3 is 17 residues long. Germline lookup yields CDR1 MGHRA and CDR2 YSYEKL. CDR3 coding DNA: TGCGCCAGCAGCCAAGGGACTAGCGGGGGGCGAATGGGGGAGCTGTTTTTT. Translating gives CASSQGTSGGRMGELFF.

The chain carries TRBV10-2 and TRBJ2-7, with 7 bases identical to TRBD2. From germline, CDR1 is WSHSY and CDR2 SAAADI. This CDR3 has 15 residues. The J segment lost 0 bases and the V segment lost 3 bases, leaving 5 bases of the junction unmatched. The CDR3 loop reads CASSEIAGVSYEQYF. The CDR3 DNA reads as TGCGCCAGCAGTGAAATAGCGGGCGTCTCCTACGAGCAGTACTTC.

This clone has a single count. Other DNA sequences in the sample encode the same CDR3. The chain couples TRBV5-1 to TRBJ2-5; no clear D gene. Deletions cut 1 base from V and 1 base from J, with 11 bases between. Germline V gene lookup returns CDR1 SGHRS and CDR2 YFSETQ. This CDR3 is built from 15 residues. CDR3 coding DNA: TGCGCCAGCAGCTTGCCTAGTGGGTCCCAAGAGACCCAGTACTTC. Its protein product is CASSLPSGSQETQYF.

The V and J genes are TRBV7-9 and TRBJ2-2, with a weak D call TRBD1 (6 bases). The V gene lost 0 bases and the J gene lost 6 bases, with 8 bases spanning the gap. In germline, CDR1 is SEHNR, CDR2 FQNEAQ (reference sequence). The length of the CDR3 is 14 residues. The CDR3 loop reads CASSLAGGAGELFF. The CDR3 DNA reads TGTGCCAGCAGCTTAGCAGGGGGTGCCGGGGAGCTGTTTTTT.

This sequence joins TRBV6-5 and TRBJ2-5, with 8 bases matching TRBD2. Germline V gene data show CDR1 as MNHEY and CDR2 as SVGAGI. Trimming at V came to 2 bases and at J to 1 base, leaving 0 bases not matched to a gene. This CDR3 is built from 14 residues. The CDR3 DNA sequence: TGTGCCAGCAGTTACCTAGCGGGCCAAGAGACCCAGTACTTC. Its translation is CASSYLAGQETQYF.

This clone was seen just once. The chain uses TRBV14 and TRBJ2-3, with 10 bases matching TRBD2. The CDR3 is made up of 16 amino acids. Germline V gene lookup returns CDR1 SGHDN and CDR2 FVKESK. Unmatched junction bases numbered 4, after V lost 0 bases and J lost 4 bases. CDR3 region: CASSQDLAGVPDTQYF. As DNA, the CDR3 is TGTGCCAGCAGCCAAGACCTAGCGGGAGTCCCAGATACGCAGTATTTT. The full variable domain, in which reference TRBV14 and TRBJ2-3 provide the parts outside the CDR3, is EAGVTQFPSHSVIEKGQTVTLRCDPISGHDNLYWYRRVMGKEIKFLLHFVKESKQDESGMPNNRFLAERTGGTYSTLKVQPAELEDSGVYFCASSQDLAGVPDTQYFGPGTRLTVL.

This clone was found a few times. The chain couples TRBV6-5 to TRBJ2-7, with 8 bases lining up with TRBD1. CDR1 is MNHEY and CDR2 is SVGAGI in the germline V gene. CDR3 size: 14 residues. J was trimmed by 2 bases and V by 5 bases; bases with no gene match: 5. This CDR3 reads CASSRTGSPYEQYF. CDR3 bases: TGTGCCAGCAGTAGGACAGGGTCCCCCTACGAGCAGTACTTC.

The CDR3 loop is CASSLEYRDYEQYF. DNA for the CDR3: TGCGCCAGCAGCTTGGAATACAGGGACTACGAGCAGTACTTC. The V gene is TRBV5-1, the J gene TRBJ2-5, with D possibly matching TRBD1 (6 bases). With the DNA end fitting TRBJ2-7 better, the J assignment may be wrong. Germline-derived CDR1 and CDR2 are SGHRS and YFSETQ. This CDR3 is 14 amino acids long.

CDR3 region: CASRPTGSNYGYTF. In DNA, the CDR3 is TGTGCCAGCAGACCAACAGGGTCTAACTATGGCTACACCTTC. The chain has TRBV6-5 and TRBJ1-2; possible D gene TRBD1, 6 bases. V was pared by 6 bases and J by 0 bases, with 11 bases between. CDR1 is MNHEY and CDR2 is SVGAGI in the germline V gene. CDR3 length: 14 amino acids.

The J gene is TRBJ1-1, the V gene TRBV12-2; TRBD1, the table's D call, lacks a check against the DNA. TRBV12-2 is termed a pseudogene. The CDR3 runs 14 residues. This chain's CDR3 is CASRLRGRVTEAFF. In DNA form, the CDR3 reads TGTGCAAGTCGCCTCAGGGGGCGGGTCACTGAAGCTTTCTTT.

The CDR3 nucleotides read TGCGCCAGCAGCTTGGCTTGGCGGGGAGATCCGGAAGAGCAGTACTTC. This gives the protein CASSLAWRGDPEEQYF. The chain is built from TRBV5-1 and TRBJ2-7, with D tentatively TRBD2 (6 bases). CDR3 length equals 16 residues. V dropped 0 bases and J dropped 7 bases, with 20 bases sitting between them. Germline V lookup: CDR1 SGHRS, CDR2 YFSETQ. Supplemented by reference TRBV5-1 and TRBJ2-7, the full variable domain reads KAGVTQTPRYLIKTRGQQVTLSCSPISGHRSVSWYQQTPGQGLQFLFEYFSETQRNKGNFPGRFSGRQFSNSRSEMNVSTLELGDSALYLCASSLAWRGDPEEQYFGPGTRLTVT.

This clone was counted a single time. The chain recombines TRBV18 with TRBJ2-7; TRBD2 agrees at 14 bases. Unmatched junction bases numbered 5, after V lost 2 bases and J lost 5 bases. Looked up from germline, CDR1 is KGHSH and CDR2 is LQKENI. There are 16 residues in the CDR3. The CDR3 coding sequence is TGTGCCAGCTCACCATTGGGACTAGCGGGAGAGAACGAGCAGTACTTC. Its translation is CASSPLGLAGENEQYF.

This chain links TRBV6-1 with TRBJ2-1; 11 nucleotides align to TRBD2. Germline assignment: CDR1 MNHNS and CDR2 SASEGT. The J segment lost 7 bases and the V segment lost 2 bases, leaving 4 bases of the junction unmatched. The CDR3 runs to 15 residues. The CDR3 region has the DNA TGTGCCAGCAGTGAATACCCTAGCGGGGGGAATGAGCAGTTCTTC. It encodes CASSEYPSGGNEQFF.

This sequence joins TRBV10-2 and TRBJ1-3, with 7 positions matching TRBD1. Germline trimming cut 0 bases from V and 5 bases from J; bases unmatched to any gene: 4. The CDR3 loop spans 15 amino acids. The V gene's germline CDR1 is WSHSY and CDR2 SAAADI. In nucleotides, the CDR3 is TGCGCCAGCAGTGAGTCGTCAGGGGGACGAAACACCATATATTTT. It is translated as CASSESSGGRNTIYF.

The J gene is TRBJ1-2, the V gene TRBV5-1, with D hard to call. Germline-derived CDR1 and CDR2 are SGHRS and YFSETQ. V shed 5 bases and J shed 4 bases, with 12 bases lying between them. The CDR3 extends over 13 amino acids. In DNA form, the CDR3 reads TGCGCCAGCAGACCTGCAGATACCTATGGCTACACCTTC. This translates into CASRPADTYGYTF.

This clone was counted a single time. The chain joins TRBV19 to TRBJ2-1; 13 positions agree with TRBD2. The CDR3 runs 15 residues. Germline lookup yields CDR1 LNHDA and CDR2 SQIVND (reference sequence). Germline trimming cut 5 bases from V and 8 bases from J; bases unmatched to any gene: 6. CDR3 amino acids: CASSRTSGRGDEQFF. In DNA form, the CDR3 reads TGTGCCAGTAGTCGGACTAGCGGGAGAGGGGATGAGCAGTTCTTC. The complete variable domain, with remaining parts taken from reference TRBV19 and TRBJ2-1, reads DGGITQSPKYLFRKEGQNVTLSCEQNLNHDAMYWYRQDPGQGLRLIYYSQIVNDFQKGDIAEGYSVSREKKESFPLTVTSAQKNPTAFYLCASSRTSGRGDEQFFGPGTRLTVL.

The chain links TRBV4-1 to TRBJ2-3, with D possibly TRBD2 on 5 matching bases. The V end was cut by 4 bases, the J end by 2 bases, with 16 bases between. Germline assignment: CDR1 MGHRA and CDR2 YSYEKL. The CDR3 is made up of 16 amino acids. Here the CDR3 reads CASSLYSSRATDTQYF. CDR3 in DNA: TGCGCCAGCAGCCTTTACTCTAGCAGAGCCACAGATACGCAGTATTTT.

On this clone: One end of the junction varies from germline; a read error may be responsible. The chain links TRBV10-3 to TRBJ2-7; 10 bases match TRBD1. The CDR3 has 15 amino acids. In germline, CDR1 is ENHRY, CDR2 SYGVKD. CDR3 coding DNA: TGTGCCACCAGTGGCTCCGGGACAGGGGCCTACGAGCAGTACTTC. The encoded protein is CATSGSGTGAYEQYF.

The sample holds one count of this clone. The rearrangement joins TRBV19 to TRBJ2-7; 8 nucleotides match TRBD1. This CDR3 region has 11 residues. V gave up 7 bases and J gave up 5 bases; unmatched junction bases: 1. Germline-derived CDR1 and CDR2 are LNHDA and SQIVND (reference sequence). In DNA form, the CDR3 reads TGTGCCAGTAAGACAGGGGACGAGCAGTACTTC. This codes for CASKTGDEQYF.

The table lists this clone with a count of one. V gene TRBV10-2 combines with J gene TRBJ2-2; 10 nucleotides match TRBD2. CDR3 length equals 18 residues. Germline trimming cut 1 base from V and 3 bases from J; bases unmatched to any gene: 8. Germline CDR1 WSHSY, CDR2 SAAADI. The CDR3 coding sequence is TGCGCCAGCAGTGAGTTCCGGACTAGCGGTTTCTACACCGGGGAGCTGTTTTTT. It specifies CASSEFRTSGFYTGELFF.

The chain links TRBV5-4 to TRBJ2-5; 9 bases match TRBD2. Germline V gene sequence: CDR1 SGHNT, CDR2 YYREEE (reference sequence). V trimming: 4 bases; J trimming: 5 bases; junction bases outside the gene matches: 9. The CDR3 loop spans 15 amino acids. CDR3 in amino acids: CASSLAGGPSETQYF. In DNA, the CDR3 is TGTGCCAGCAGCCTCGCGGGGGGGCCTAGCGAGACCCAGTACTTC.